The 13 T cell receptor beta chains reported below all come from one sample, sequenced in a study of CD8 T cells in ankylosing spondylitis. Study results and limitations: Characteristic, it appeared, of ankylosing spondylitis blood was a TCR beta motif of about eight highly homologous variants.

Via MiXCR, TCRdb re-called the 5' RACE reads, giving one row per CDR3 protein. The sample lists roughly 440,000 distinct CDR3 sequences, about 15% occurring once. These TCRs are of unknown antigen specificity. Material: blood, either unsorted or a sorted T cell fraction (not recorded which). The receptor source for this set is a male donor with ankylosing spondylitis.

In its sample, this clonotype was seen a few times. This chain connects TRBV20-1 to TRBJ2-5; 8 positions agree with TRBD1. The CDR3 covers 15 residues. The germline gives CDR1 DFQATT, CDR2 SNEGSKA (reference sequence). With V trimmed by 1 base and J by 5 bases, 9 bases remained unmatched. CDR3 coding DNA: TGCAGTGCTAGAGCACCTACGACAGGGGACGAGACCCAGTACTTC. Protein sequence: CSARAPTTGDETQYF.

This rearrangement joins TRBV5-1 to TRBJ2-5; 7 bases match TRBD1. The J segment lost 5 bases and the V segment lost 0 bases, leaving 4 bases of the junction unmatched. The CDR3 is 14 amino acids. CDR1 and CDR2 (germline): SGHRS, YFSETQ. Written as DNA, the CDR3 is TGCGCCAGCAGCTTGGGACAACAGGGGGAGACCCAGTACTTC. Translating gives CASSLGQQGETQYF.

This clonotype was recorded a few times. The gene calls are TRBV11-2 and TRBJ1-4, with no clear D. The length of the CDR3 is 15 residues. V was pared by 3 bases and J by 4 bases, with 12 bases between. Germline V gene data show CDR1 as SGHAT and CDR2 as FQNNGV. CDR3 nucleotide sequence: TGTGCCAGCAGCTTCGTCCCGGGGTTTAATGAAAAACTGTTTTTT. Its translation is CASSFVPGFNEKLFF. The full variable domain, completed using reference TRBV11-2 and TRBJ1-4, is EAGVAQSPRYKIIEKRQSVAFWCNPISGHATLYWYQQILGQGPKLLIQFQNNGVVDDSQLPKDRFSAERLKGVDSTLKIQPAKLEDSAVYLCASSFVPGFNEKLFFGSGTQLSVL.

This clonotype has only a few counts. The chain recombines TRBV29-1 with TRBJ1-2, with D possibly being TRBD1 (5 bases). Trimming removed 1 base at V and 6 bases at J, with 15 bases between. This CDR3 contains 14 residues. From germline, CDR1 is SQVTM and CDR2 ANQGSEA. CDR3 protein: CSVEGDQITHGYTF. CDR3 DNA: TGCAGCGTTGAAGGGGACCAGATCACTCATGGCTACACCTTC.

The chain joins TRBV5-5 to TRBJ2-3; 12 nucleotides line up with TRBD2. The CDR3 is 16 residues long. CDR1 SGHKS and CDR2 YYEKEE come from the germline V gene (reference sequence). V lost 0 bases, J lost 7 bases, and 6 bases stayed unmatched. CDR3 amino acids: CASSLASGGVRYTQYF. The CDR3 DNA is TGTGCCAGCAGCTTGGCTAGCGGGGGGGTGCGGTATACGCAGTATTTT. The variable domain in full, completed from reference TRBV5-5 and TRBJ2-3, reads DAGVTQSPTHLIKTRGQQVTLRCSPISGHKSVSWYQQVLGQGPQFIFQYYEKEERGRGNFPDRFSARQFPNYSSELNVNALLLGDSALYLCASSLASGGVRYTQYFGPGTRLTVL.

The table lists this clonotype with many counts. CDR3 loop: CASSLGPRVNTEAFF. CDR3 DNA: TGCGCCAGCAGCCTTGGACCCAGGGTGAACACTGAAGCTTTCTTT. V and J are TRBV5-1 and TRBJ1-1, with a weak D call TRBD1 (5 bases). This CDR3 region has 15 residues. Germline-derived CDR1 and CDR2 are SGHRS and YFSETQ. The ends were cut back, 4 bases at V and 0 bases at J, with 13 bases in the middle.

V usage is TRBV4-2 and J usage is TRBJ2-2, with 8 bases aligning to TRBD1. The V gene end was trimmed by 3 bases and the J gene end by 3 bases; junction bases not matched to a gene: 6. This CDR3 has 16 amino acids. Germline V lookup: CDR1 LGHNA, CDR2 YNFKEQ. The CDR3 region is CASSHGQGLDTGELFF. CDR3 DNA: TGTGCCAGCAGCCATGGACAGGGCCTTGACACCGGGGAGCTGTTTTTT.

The chain links TRBV7-9 to TRBJ1-1, with TRBD1 matching 9 bases. The CDR3 totals 14 residues. The J segment lost 10 bases and the V segment lost 1 base, leaving 7 bases of the junction unmatched. Per germline, CDR1 SEHNR and CDR2 FQNEAQ (reference sequence). The CDR3 region is CASSLGGTGSGAFF. CDR3 sequence (DNA): TGTGCCAGCAGCTTAGGAGGGACAGGGTCGGGAGCTTTCTTT.

The chain recombines TRBV29-1 with TRBJ2-1; TRBD2 matches at 12 bases. Germline values: CDR1 SQVTM, CDR2 ANQGSEA. V gave up 1 base and J gave up 3 bases; unmatched junction bases: 7. The CDR3 covers 17 residues. CDR3 nucleotides: TGCAGCGTTGAAGGGCTAGCGGGGGGGCCGGTCTACAATGAGCAGTTCTTC. Its protein product is CSVEGLAGGPVYNEQFF.

This clonotype has more than one count but fewer than ten. CDR3 nucleotides: TGCAGTGCTCCAGCTAGCGGGAGGGCAGATACGCAGTATTTT. It translates to CSAPASGRADTQYF. V is TRBV20-1 and J is TRBJ2-3; TRBD2 aligns across 12 bases. Germline CDR1 is DFQATT and CDR2 is SNEGSKA (reference sequence). This CDR3 contains 14 residues. V dropped 5 bases and J dropped 4; count of bases not matched to a gene: 4.

This clonotype has just a few counts. The chain is built from TRBV11-1 and TRBJ1-1; no clear D gene. V lost 4 bases, J lost 6 bases, and 15 bases lay in between. CDR3 size: 14 residues. The germline V gene has CDR1 SGHAT and CDR2 FQDESV (reference sequence). The CDR3 here is CASSSYGRVPEAFF. CDR3 sequence (DNA): TGTGCCAGCAGCTCCTACGGGAGGGTCCCTGAAGCTTTCTTT.

This clonotype was picked up a small number of times. The chain links TRBV3-1 to TRBJ2-3; the match to TRBD2 covers 11 bases. Germline loops: CDR1 LGHDT, CDR2 YNNKEL (reference sequence). This CDR3 contains 17 residues. With 3 bases clipped from V and 3 bases from J, the junction kept 8 bases outside the gene matches. The DNA for the CDR3 is TGTGCCAGCAGCCAGCTTTCTAGCGGGAGGTTTACAGATACGCAGTATTTT. Its translation: CASSQLSSGRFTDTQYF.

This clonotype showed up many times. The chain combines TRBV6-5 with TRBJ2-7, with D tentatively TRBD2 (6 bases). Per germline, CDR1 MNHEY and CDR2 SVGAGI. The CDR3 is made up of 14 amino acids. Trimming shortened V by 6 bases and J by 4 bases, and 16 bases separated the two germline ends. CDR3 protein: CASSYGGSGYEQYF. In DNA form, the CDR3 reads TGTGCCAGCAGCTACGGGGGTAGCGGATACGAGCAGTACTTC.